What follows are 21 T cell receptor beta chains derived from one specimen sequenced in a study of CD8 T cells in ankylosing spondylitis. A single record per CDR3 protein comes from TCRdb applying MiXCR to the 5' RACE reads. The table records a few hundred thousand distinct CDR3 sequences, around 20% of them present only once. The source material was blood, either unsorted or a sorted T cell fraction (not recorded which). The receptors stem from a female donor with ankylosing spondylitis or in good health (not recorded which).

The CDR3 DNA follows: TGTGCCAGCAGACCCGGGACTAGGGGTGAGGATACGCAGTATTTT. This encodes CASRPGTRGEDTQYF. V is TRBV6-1 and J is TRBJ2-3; 8 nucleotides align to TRBD2. The J segment lost 6 bases and the V segment lost 6 bases, leaving 11 bases of the junction unmatched. Germline lookup yields CDR1 MNHNS and CDR2 SASEGT. The CDR3 totals 15 residues.

This clonotype appeared a few times. This chain links TRBV12-3 or TRBV12-4 with TRBJ2-7; TRBD2 is a possible D gene (5 bases). V was shortened by 4 bases and J by 2 bases, with 18 bases between the two germline ends. CDR3 length: 16 amino acids. CDR3 loop: CASSYRRRSGTYEQYF. CDR3 DNA sequence: TGTGCCAGCAGTTATCGCCGAAGGAGCGGTACCTACGAGCAGTACTTC.

The chain uses TRBV10-3 and TRBJ2-2; D not resolved. CDR1 ENHRY and CDR2 SYGVKD come from the germline V gene. This CDR3 has 14 amino acids. V was clipped by 4 bases and J by 5 bases, with 11 bases between them. DNA of the CDR3: TGTGCCATCAGTGCCGCAACAGATACCGGGGAGCTGTTTTTT. It codes for CAISAATDTGELFF.

This rearrangement joins TRBV9 to TRBJ2-7; the D gene could be TRBD1 or TRBD2 (6 bases each). Germline values: CDR1 SGDLS, CDR2 YYNGEE. The CDR3 is 13 amino acids. V shed 2 bases and J shed 6 bases, with 12 bases lying between them. The DNA of the CDR3 is TGTGCCAGCAGCGTCGGGGGCTCGGGCGAGCAGTACTTC. Its protein product is CASSVGGSGEQYF.

This clonotype was counted a few times. The chain uses TRBV6-2 or TRBV6-3 and TRBJ2-2; 8 positions match TRBD1. The trim removed 6 bases at V and 5 bases at J, leaving 8 bases unmatched. The CDR3 has 15 amino acids. Germline-derived CDR1 and CDR2 are MNHEY and SVGEGT. Written as DNA, the CDR3 is TGTGCCAGCAGCCCCGTGAACAGGGGGACCGGGGAGCTGTTTTTT. This codes for CASSPVNRGTGELFF.

This clonotype was recorded a few times. The chain combines TRBV6-5 with TRBJ2-5, with 8 bases fitting TRBD2. There are 14 residues in the CDR3. The junction had 6 bases not matched to a gene; V was cut back by 4 bases and J by 5 bases. From germline, CDR1 is MNHEY and CDR2 SVGAGI. The CDR3 is CASSFPGLEETQYF. Written as DNA, the CDR3 is TGTGCCAGCAGTTTCCCGGGACTAGAGGAGACCCAGTACTTC.

The chain carries TRBV11-1 and TRBJ2-1; 12 nucleotides align to TRBD2. Germline CDR1 SGHAT, CDR2 FQDESV (reference sequence). With V trimmed by 6 bases and J by 2 bases, 11 bases remained unmatched. The CDR3 is 18 residues long. This chain's CDR3 is CASSSGTSGSHPYNEQFF. DNA of the CDR3: TGTGCCAGCAGTTCCGGGACTAGCGGGTCCCACCCCTACAATGAGCAGTTCTTC.

This clonotype was observed many times. The rearrangement joins TRBV7-9 to TRBJ1-2; a weak D match, TRBD1 (5 bases). Germline CDR1 SEHNR, CDR2 FQNEAQ (reference sequence). V gave up 4 bases and J gave up 6 bases, with 30 bases separating them. This CDR3 contains 19 residues. The CDR3 sequence: CASSSPGWGRKEGVDGYTF. In DNA, the CDR3 is TGTGCCAGCAGCTCACCGGGTTGGGGCCGAAAAGAAGGGGTAGATGGCTACACCTTC.

This clonotype showed up just a few times. The chain uses TRBV10-3 and TRBJ2-3, with 8 bases identical to TRBD1. The CDR3 covers 13 residues. Per germline, CDR1 ENHRY and CDR2 SYGVKD. V shed 9 bases, J shed 3 bases, and the junction held 5 bases outside the gene matches. The CDR3 coding sequence is TGTGCCATAAGGACAGGGTTAACAGATACGCAGTATTTT. It yields the protein CAIRTGLTDTQYF.

This clonotype was seen a few times. The chain uses TRBV5-1 and TRBJ2-3; D is undetermined. The CDR3 extends over 16 amino acids. Trimming shortened V by 2 bases and J by 2 bases, and 15 bases separated the two germline ends. Germline lookup yields CDR1 SGHRS and CDR2 YFSETQ. CDR3 nucleotides: TGCGCCAGCAGCTTTCTGTCTAGTGGTCACACAGATACGCAGTATTTT. This encodes CASSFLSSGHTDTQYF.

The V call is TRBV7-9, the J call TRBJ2-2, with unresolved D. V was pared by 1 base and J by 4 bases, with 10 bases between. The CDR3 covers 15 residues. Germline loops: CDR1 SEHNR, CDR2 FQNEAQ (reference sequence). The chain's CDR3 is CASSLEGGITGELFF. The CDR3 bases are TGTGCCAGCAGCTTAGAAGGTGGGATCACCGGGGAGCTGTTTTTT.

This clonotype was found a few times. The gene calls are TRBV6-1 and TRBJ2-2; 7 bases agree with TRBD2. V dropped 10 bases and J dropped 2; count of bases not matched to a gene: 10. The CDR3 is 15 residues long. The germline CDR1 and CDR2 sequences are MNHNS and SASEGT. CDR3 DNA: TGTGCCATCCCATACGGGAGGCGAAACACCGGGGAGCTGTTTTTT. Amino acids: CAIPYGRRNTGELFF.

This clonotype was observed a handful of times. The rearrangement uses TRBV5-5 and TRBJ2-3; tentative D call: TRBD1 (6 bases). The germline V gene encodes CDR1 SGHKS and CDR2 YYEKEE (reference sequence). The CDR3 is 15 amino acids. V was shortened by 2 bases and J by 1 base, with 11 bases between the two germline ends. The CDR3 coding sequence is TGTGCCAGCAGCTTCAGGGGTAGTGGCACAGATACGCAGTATTTT. This gives the protein CASSFRGSGTDTQYF. The full variable domain, completed using reference TRBV5-5 and TRBJ2-3, is DAGVTQSPTHLIKTRGQQVTLRCSPISGHKSVSWYQQVLGQGPQFIFQYYEKEERGRGNFPDRFSARQFPNYSSELNVNALLLGDSALYLCASSFRGSGTDTQYFGPGTRLTVL.

Ten or more counts support this clonotype. This rearrangement joins TRBV6-5 to TRBJ1-1, with D maybe TRBD1 (6 bases). Germline V gives CDR1 MNHEY, CDR2 SVGAGI. Between the trimmed V and J ends, which lost 6 bases and 9 bases, there was a span of 11 bases. This CDR3 has 11 amino acids. CDR3 nucleotides: TGTGCCAGCAGAATGACAGGCAAAGCTTTCTTT. As protein: CASRMTGKAFF.

This clonotype was recorded at least ten times. This sequence joins TRBV6-5 and TRBJ2-7, with 7 bases identical to TRBD1. Losses at the gene ends were 6 bases for V and 3 bases for J; bases not matched to a gene: 2. The length of the CDR3 is 12 residues. CDR1 MNHEY and CDR2 SVGAGI come from the germline V gene. CDR3 bases: TGTGCCAGCAGCCGACAGGGCTACGAGCAGTACTTC. This translates into CASSRQGYEQYF.

This clonotype was counted at least ten times. The chain joins TRBV12-3 or TRBV12-4 to TRBJ2-5; D not resolved. This CDR3 comprises 11 residues. Trimming cost V 6 bases and J 2 bases, with 4 bases left between them. The DNA for the CDR3 is TGTGCCAGCAGGCAACAAGAGACCCAGTACTTC. The encoded protein is CASRQQETQYF.

The chain has TRBV13 and TRBJ1-1; 7 positions match TRBD1. This CDR3 has 14 amino acids. V dropped 6 bases and J dropped 10; count of bases not matched to a gene: 14. From germline, CDR1 is PRHDT and CDR2 FYEKMQ (reference sequence). Here the CDR3 DNA reads TGTGCCAGCAGAAGGGACAGACAATACACCGGAGCTTTCTTT. Translating gives CASRRDRQYTGAFF. The full variable domain, in which reference TRBV13 and TRBJ1-1 provide the parts outside the CDR3, is AAGVIQSPRHLIKEKRETATLKCYPIPRHDTVYWYQQGPGQDPQFLISFYEKMQSDKGSIPDRFSAQQFSDYHSELNMSSLELGDSALYFCASRRDRQYTGAFFGQGTRLTVV.

V is TRBV18 and J is TRBJ2-1; a possible D gene is TRBD1 (6 bases). Germline CDR1 is KGHSH and CDR2 is LQKENI. V was pared by 3 bases and J by 4 bases, with 10 bases between. The CDR3 extends over 14 amino acids. The CDR3 loop reads CASSPSGQYNEQFF. The CDR3 DNA sequence: TGTGCCAGCTCACCTTCCGGACAGTACAATGAGCAGTTCTTC.

The gene calls are TRBV9 and TRBJ2-1, with a weak D call TRBD2 (5 bases). Trimming took 0 bases from V and 0 from J, leaving 7 bases between them. CDR3 length: 15 amino acids. CDR1 and CDR2 (germline): SGDLS, YYNGEE. The CDR3 is CASSVGEYSYNEQFF. The CDR3 bases are TGTGCCAGCAGCGTAGGGGAGTACTCCTACAATGAGCAGTTCTTC.

The rearrangement links TRBV5-6 to TRBJ2-1, with D perhaps being TRBD1 or TRBD2 (6 bases each). The CDR3 runs 15 residues. Trimming removed 1 base at V and 9 bases at J, with 17 bases between. The germline V gene has CDR1 SGHDT and CDR2 YYEEEE. CDR3 sequence (DNA): TGTGCCAGCAGCTTGCGTTCAACGGGGGCGGGTGAGCAGTTCTTC. Residues: CASSLRSTGAGEQFF.

This chain connects TRBV20-1 to TRBJ2-3; D unclear. Trimming pared 6 bases from V and 5 bases from J, leaving 12 bases between. Germline CDR1 and CDR2: DFQATT and SNEGSKA (reference sequence). The CDR3 is 12 amino acids. CDR3 amino acids: CSARLARDTQYF. CDR3 DNA: TGCAGTGCCAGACTCGCTAGAGATACGCAGTATTTT.